Below are 14 T cell receptor beta chains sequenced from a single sample in a study of T cells after yellow fever vaccination. One entry per CDR3 protein, called by TCRdb with MiXCR from the 5' RACE reads. The sample contains tens of thousands of distinct CDR3 sequences, about 6.6% of which appear only once. Material: CD8+ T cells not binding an NS4B(214-222) dextramer, sorted from PBMCs, obtained approximately 47 days after the first yellow fever vaccination. These receptor sequences come from a man aged 18 to 29 who received the YFV17D yellow fever vaccine.

This clonotype was detected many times. The gene calls are TRBV4-1 and TRBJ1-5; D may be TRBD1 (5 bases). The CDR3 has 15 residues. CDR1 and CDR2 (germline): MGHRA, YSYEKL. V lost 5 bases and J 6 bases, leaving 17 bases between the germline ends. Here the CDR3 DNA reads TGCGCCAGCAGCTCCATCCCCAGAGGGGCTCAGCCCCAGCATTTT. Its protein product is CASSSIPRGAQPQHF.

Only a few counts were recorded for this clonotype. A junction end diverges from the germline sequence, so it may reflect a read error. The chain couples TRBV24-1 to TRBJ1-5; 9 nucleotides agree with TRBD1. Germline CDR1 is KGHDR and CDR2 is SFDVKD. The CDR3 length is 14 residues. The CDR3 sequence is CATSEDRGNQPQHF. CDR3 nucleotides: TGTGCCACAAGTGAGGACAGGGGTAATCAGCCCCAGCATTTT.

The rearrangement links TRBV11-1 to TRBJ1-4; TRBD1 matches at 9 bases. Germline CDR1 SGHAT, CDR2 FQDESV (reference sequence). Losses at the gene ends were 7 bases for V and 7 bases for J; bases not matched to a gene: 10. This CDR3 has 15 residues. CDR3 in amino acids: CASKNRGLNGEKLFF. The CDR3 DNA follows: TGTGCCAGCAAGAACAGGGGGCTGAACGGTGAAAAACTGTTTTTT.

The chain combines TRBV5-4 with TRBJ2-1; D gene unclear. The CDR3 loop spans 11 amino acids. V dropped 1 base and J dropped 8 bases, with 4 bases sitting between them. Germline V CDR1 and CDR2: SGHNT, YYREEE (reference sequence). The CDR3 bases are TGTGCCAGCAGCTTGTCCGATGAGCAGTTCTTC. Its translation: CASSLSDEQFF.

This chain joins TRBV13 and TRBJ1-6, with D tentatively TRBD1 (6 bases). V was trimmed by 7 bases and J by 7 bases, leaving 8 bases between them. Germline values: CDR1 PRHDT, CDR2 FYEKMQ (reference sequence). The CDR3 extends over 12 amino acids. The CDR3 sequence: CASTQGNSPLHF. The CDR3 coding sequence is TGTGCCAGCACCCAGGGGAATTCACCCCTCCACTTT.

This clonotype was counted ten times or more. The V and J genes are TRBV20-1 and TRBJ1-2, with D unresolved. In germline, CDR1 is DFQATT, CDR2 SNEGSKA (reference sequence). The V and J ends lost 4 bases and 2 bases respectively, with 5 bases between them. The CDR3 is 11 residues long. Written as DNA, the CDR3 is TGCAGTGCTACGGTCAACTATGGCTACACCTTC. Its translation is CSATVNYGYTF.

Worth noting for this clonotype: A much larger clone sits a single nucleotide away, making a read error possible. The chain couples TRBV5-1 to TRBJ2-1; 7 bases align to TRBD2. Germline CDR1 and CDR2: SGHRS and YFSETQ. The CDR3 is made up of 14 amino acids. The CDR3: CAGSLRLAGNEQFF. The CDR3 DNA sequence: TGCGCCGGCAGCTTGCGACTAGCAGGCAATGAGCAGTTCTTC.

This clonotype was seen ten or more times. The genes are TRBV6-1 and TRBJ1-5; D may be TRBD1 (6 bases). Trimming removed 11 bases at V and 0 bases at J, with 20 bases between. Germline V lookup: CDR1 MNHNS, CDR2 SASEGT. The CDR3 runs 16 residues. CDR3 bases: TGTGCCTCACAGCCCCAGGGGCCTAGTAGCAATCAGCCCCAGCATTTT. Amino acid sequence: CASQPQGPSSNQPQHF.

In its sample, this clonotype was seen a few times. V gene TRBV24-1 combines with J gene TRBJ1-2; D perhaps matches TRBD1 (6 bases). Trimming took off 2 bases at V and 0 bases at J, with 9 bases between the two ends. The CDR3 totals 15 residues. The germline V gene has CDR1 KGHDR and CDR2 SFDVKD. CDR3 region: CATSDSDRPNYGYTF. For the CDR3, the DNA is TGTGCCACCAGTGATTCGGACAGACCTAACTATGGCTACACCTTC.

This clonotype has only a few counts. The chain joins TRBV6-1 to TRBJ2-5, with D maybe TRBD2 (6 bases). This CDR3 contains 15 residues. Germline CDR1 and CDR2: MNHNS and SASEGT. Deletions cut 5 bases from V and 4 bases from J, with 17 bases between. CDR3 nucleotides: TGTGCCAGCAGTACATTGGGGGGAGAATTAGAGACCCAGTACTTC. Protein: CASSTLGGELETQYF.

This clonotype was recorded a few times. V gene TRBV7-9 combines with J gene TRBJ1-1; a possible D gene is TRBD1 (5 bases). The CDR3 is made up of 15 amino acids. Germline lookup yields CDR1 SEHNR and CDR2 FQNEAQ (reference sequence). The V and J ends lost 4 bases and 6 bases respectively, with 18 bases between them. The CDR3 reads CASSSQGGPVSEAFF. CDR3 in DNA: TGTGCCAGCAGCTCCCAGGGTGGACCCGTATCTGAAGCTTTCTTT.

The sample holds many counts of this clonotype. V usage is TRBV29-1 and J usage is TRBJ2-1, with 13 bases fitting TRBD2. The CDR3 consists of 15 residues. V trimming: 5 bases; J trimming: 8 bases; junction bases outside the gene matches: 9. Germline assignment: CDR1 SQVTM and CDR2 ANQGSEA. As DNA, the CDR3 is TGCAGCGTTTGGGGGACTAGCGGGGAAGGGCATGAGCAGTTCTTC. It is translated as CSVWGTSGEGHEQFF.

The chain couples TRBV4-1 to TRBJ1-1; TRBD1 is a possible D gene (5 bases). The CDR3 consists of 16 residues. The germline gives CDR1 MGHRA, CDR2 YSYEKL. Trimming removed 4 bases from V and 4 bases from J, with 19 bases in between. The CDR3 here is CASSPGGIFGTTEAFF. CDR3 nucleotide sequence: TGCGCCAGCAGCCCCGGAGGGATATTCGGGACCACTGAAGCTTTCTTT.

This clonotype has just one count. The rearrangement links TRBV4-1 to TRBJ2-5, with D perhaps being TRBD1 or TRBD2 (6 bases each). Germline assignment: CDR1 MGHRA and CDR2 YSYEKL. The CDR3 covers 16 residues. Trimming left V 1 base short and J 5 bases short, with 17 bases between. The CDR3 DNA reads as TGCGCCAGCAGCCAAGTCCGGGGGCATATTGGTGAGACCCAGTACTTC. The encoded protein is CASSQVRGHIGETQYF.